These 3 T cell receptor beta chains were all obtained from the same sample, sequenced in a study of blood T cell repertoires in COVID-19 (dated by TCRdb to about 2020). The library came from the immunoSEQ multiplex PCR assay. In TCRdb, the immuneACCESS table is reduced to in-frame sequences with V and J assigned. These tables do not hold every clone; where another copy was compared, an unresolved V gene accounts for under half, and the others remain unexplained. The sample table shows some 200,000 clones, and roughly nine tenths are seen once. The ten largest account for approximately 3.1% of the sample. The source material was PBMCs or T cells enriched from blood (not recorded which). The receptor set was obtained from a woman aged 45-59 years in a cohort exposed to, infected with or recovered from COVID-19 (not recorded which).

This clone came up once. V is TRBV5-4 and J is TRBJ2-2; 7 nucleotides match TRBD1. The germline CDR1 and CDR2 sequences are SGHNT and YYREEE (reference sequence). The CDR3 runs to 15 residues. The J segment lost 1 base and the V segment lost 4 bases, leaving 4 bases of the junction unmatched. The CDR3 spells CASSPGTENTGELFF. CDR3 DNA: TGTGCCAGCAGCCCCGGGACAGAGAACACCGGGGAGCTGTTTTTT.

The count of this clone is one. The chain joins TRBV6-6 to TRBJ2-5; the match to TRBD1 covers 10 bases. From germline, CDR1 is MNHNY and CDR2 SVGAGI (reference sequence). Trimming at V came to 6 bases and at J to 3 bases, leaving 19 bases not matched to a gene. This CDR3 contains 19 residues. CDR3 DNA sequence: TGTGCCAGCAGCTATGATCCGCCGGGACAGGGGACACAGAAAGAGACCCAGTACTTC. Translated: CASSYDPPGQGTQKETQYF.

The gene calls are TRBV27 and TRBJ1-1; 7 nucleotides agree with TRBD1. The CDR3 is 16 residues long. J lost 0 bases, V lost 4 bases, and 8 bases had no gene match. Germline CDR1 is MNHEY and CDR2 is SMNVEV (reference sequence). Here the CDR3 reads CASSSTWTGLNTEAFF. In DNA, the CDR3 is TGTGCCAGCAGTTCTACCTGGACAGGCTTGAACACTGAAGCTTTCTTT.